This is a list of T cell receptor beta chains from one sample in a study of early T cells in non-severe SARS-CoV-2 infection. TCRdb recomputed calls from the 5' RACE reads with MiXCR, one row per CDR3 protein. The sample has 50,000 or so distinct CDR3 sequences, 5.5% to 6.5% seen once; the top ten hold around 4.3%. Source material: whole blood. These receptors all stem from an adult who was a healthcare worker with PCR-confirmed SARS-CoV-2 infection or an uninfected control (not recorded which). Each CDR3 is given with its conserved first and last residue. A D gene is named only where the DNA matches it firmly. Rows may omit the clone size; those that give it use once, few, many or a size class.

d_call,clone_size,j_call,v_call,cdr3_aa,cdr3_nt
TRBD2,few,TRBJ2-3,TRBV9,CASSALGGGEYF,TGTGCCAGCAGCGCCCTTGGCGGGGGAGAGTATTTT
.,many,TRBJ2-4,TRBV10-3,CAIGGAGQNIQYF,TGTGCCATCGGGGGTGCGGGTCAAAACATTCAGTACTTC
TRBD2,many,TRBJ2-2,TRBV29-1,CSVRSGSVGELFF,TGCAGCGTTCGTAGCGGGAGCGTCGGGGAGCTGTTTTTT
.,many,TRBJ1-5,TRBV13,CASSFGENQPQHF,TGTGCCAGCAGCTTTGGGGAGAATCAGCCCCAGCATTTT
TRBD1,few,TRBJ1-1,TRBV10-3,CATLLTGDGTEAFF,TGTGCCACCCTACTGACAGGGGATGGAACTGAAGCTTTCTTT
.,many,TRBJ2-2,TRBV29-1,CSFRGENTGELFF,TGCAGCTTCCGCGGAGAAAACACCGGGGAGCTGTTTTTT
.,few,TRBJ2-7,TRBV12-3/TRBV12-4,CASSPGRGLDEQYF,TGTGCCAGCAGTCCCGGGCGGGGGCTTGACGAGCAGTACTTC
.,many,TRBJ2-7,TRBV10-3,CAISVARDEQYF,TGTGCCATCAGTGTCGCCCGAGACGAGCAGTACTTC
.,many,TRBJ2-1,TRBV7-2,CASSLAAGHYNEQFF,TGTGCCAGCAGCTTAGCGGCAGGGCACTACAATGAGCAGTTCTTC
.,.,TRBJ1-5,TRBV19,CASRPPGQGSNQPQHF,TGTGCCAGTAGACCTCCGGGACAAGGGAGCAATCAGCCCCAGCATTTT
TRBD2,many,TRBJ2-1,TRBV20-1,CSAMGLAGAGVFF,TGCAGTGCAATGGGACTAGCGGGGGCGGGAGTGTTCTTC
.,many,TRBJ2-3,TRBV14,CASSQGPSTRTDTQYF,TGTGCCAGCAGCCAAGGTCCCTCCACTAGGACAGATACGCAGTATTTT
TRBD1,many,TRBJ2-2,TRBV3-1,CASSRGQGTAGELFF,TGTGCCAGCAGCCGAGGACAGGGAACCGCCGGGGAGCTGTTTTTT
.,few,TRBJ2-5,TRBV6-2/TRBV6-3,CASTPHAVLAFVETQYF,TGTGCCAGCACCCCCCACGCGGTCCTGGCGTTCGTAGAGACCCAGTACTTC
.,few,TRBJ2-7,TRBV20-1,CSALFPGVYEQYF,TGCAGTGCCCTATTTCCGGGGGTCTACGAGCAGTACTTC
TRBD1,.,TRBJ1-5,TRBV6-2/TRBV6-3,CASSYNRGINQPQHF,TGTGCCAGCAGTTACAACAGGGGAATTAATCAGCCCCAGCATTTT
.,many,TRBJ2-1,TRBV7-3,CASSLIGSSYNEQFF,TGTGCCAGCAGCTTAATCGGGAGCTCCTACAATGAGCAGTTCTTC
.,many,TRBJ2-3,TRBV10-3,CAIRYIPEATDTQYF,TGTGCCATCAGATACATCCCGGAGGCCACAGATACGCAGTATTTT
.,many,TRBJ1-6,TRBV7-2,CASSRARGNSPLHF,TGTGCCAGCAGTCGTGCCCGGGGTAATTCACCCCTCCACTTT
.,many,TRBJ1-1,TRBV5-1,CASSLLGDTEAFF,TGCGCCAGCAGCTTGCTGGGGGACACTGAAGCTTTCTTT
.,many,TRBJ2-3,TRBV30,CATRRERTDTQYF,TGTGCCACAAGAAGGGAGCGCACAGATACGCAGTATTTT
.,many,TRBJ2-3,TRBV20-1,CSVGSSDTQYF,TGCAGTGTAGGGAGTTCAGATACGCAGTATTTT
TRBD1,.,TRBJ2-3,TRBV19,CASSDEGAHDTQYF,TGTGCCAGTAGTGACGAGGGGGCACACGATACGCAGTATTTT
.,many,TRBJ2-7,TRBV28,CASSPPLGGVYEQYF,TGTGCCAGCAGCCCCCCCCTGGGAGGAGTCTACGAGCAGTACTTC
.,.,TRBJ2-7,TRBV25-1,CASSEGLRENVDEQYF,TGTGCCAGCAGCGAGGGGTTAAGGGAGAACGTAGACGAGCAGTACTTC
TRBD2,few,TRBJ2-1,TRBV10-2,CASSESVRGGNDEQFF,TGCGCCAGCAGTGAGAGTGTGCGGGGGGGCAACGATGAGCAGTTCTTC
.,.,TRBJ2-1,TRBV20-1,CSARDLGGSSYNEQFF,TGCAGTGCTAGAGATCTTGGGGGGAGCTCCTACAATGAGCAGTTCTTC
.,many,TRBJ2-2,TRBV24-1,CATSDRTAFGELFF,TGTGCCACCAGTGACCGGACAGCTTTCGGGGAGCTGTTTTTT
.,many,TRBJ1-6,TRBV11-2,CASSSRVQRLGSPLHF,TGTGCCAGCAGCTCCCGGGTGCAGAGATTAGGTTCACCCCTCCACTTT
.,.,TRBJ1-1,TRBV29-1,CSVEEGAAEAFF,TGCAGCGTTGAAGAGGGGGCAGCTGAAGCTTTCTTT
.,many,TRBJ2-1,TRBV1,CTSSHVGLAGNEQFF,TGCACCAGCAGCCACGTCGGACTAGCGGGAAATGAGCAGTTCTTC
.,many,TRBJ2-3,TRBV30,CARTSGGPTDTQYF,TGTGCCCGGACGAGCGGAGGCCCCACAGATACGCAGTATTTT
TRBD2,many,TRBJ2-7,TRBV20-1,CSAHDPGGGGNEQYF,TGCAGTGCCCACGACCCGGGAGGAGGTGGCAACGAGCAGTACTTC
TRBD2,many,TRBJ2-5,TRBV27,CASSNRLAGQETQYF,TGTGCCAGCAGTAACAGACTAGCGGGGCAAGAGACCCAGTACTTC
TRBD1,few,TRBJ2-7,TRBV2,CASSEGGTGGPSGPRAGYEQYF,TGTGCCAGCAGTGAAGGGGGGACAGGGGGCCCTAGCGGGCCCCGAGCGGGCTACGAGCAGTACTTC
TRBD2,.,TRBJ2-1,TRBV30,CAWSGASGRAAIDEQFF,TGTGCCTGGAGTGGGGCTAGCGGGAGGGCCGCGATTGATGAGCAGTTCTTC
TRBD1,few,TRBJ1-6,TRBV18,CASSPGTVNSPLHF,TGTGCCAGCTCACCCGGGACAGTAAATTCACCCCTCCACTTT
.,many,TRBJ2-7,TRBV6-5,CASSYGERYEQYF,TGTGCCAGCAGTTACGGGGAGCGCTACGAGCAGTACTTC
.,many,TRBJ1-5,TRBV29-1,CSVGNNIRQPQHF,TGCAGCGTTGGAAATAACATCCGACAGCCCCAGCATTTT
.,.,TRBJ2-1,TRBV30,CAWSNLGPSYNEQFF,TGTGCCTGGAGTAACCTAGGTCCCTCCTACAATGAGCAGTTCTTC
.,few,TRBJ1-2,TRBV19,CASRLQGLTGDYGYTF,TGTGCCAGTAGACTCCAAGGGCTTACCGGGGACTATGGCTACACCTTC
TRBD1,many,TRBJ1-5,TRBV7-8,CASSLWIPGGQVRNQPQHF,TGTGCCAGCAGCTTGTGGATCCCCGGGGGACAGGTTAGGAATCAGCCCCAGCATTTT
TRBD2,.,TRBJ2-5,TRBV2,CASSPSGTYQETQYF,TGTGCCAGCAGTCCTAGCGGGACGTACCAAGAGACCCAGTACTTC
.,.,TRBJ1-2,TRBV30,CAWAPSTGHNYGYTF,TGTGCCTGGGCCCCGTCCACAGGGCATAACTATGGCTACACCTTC
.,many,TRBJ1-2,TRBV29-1,CSVEVAGAGYTF,TGCAGCGTTGAAGTGGCAGGGGCTGGCTACACCTTC
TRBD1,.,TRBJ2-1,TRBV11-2,CASSLAGQKNYNEQFF,TGTGCCAGCAGCTTAGCGGGACAGAAGAATTACAATGAGCAGTTCTTC
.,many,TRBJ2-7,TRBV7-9,CASSLGDGYEQYF,TGTGCCAGCAGCCTCGGGGACGGCTACGAGCAGTACTTC
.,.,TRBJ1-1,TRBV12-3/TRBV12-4,CASSSQSKTEAFF,TGTGCCAGCAGTTCCCAGTCTAAGACTGAAGCTTTCTTT
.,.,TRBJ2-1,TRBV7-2,CASSRGQRRNTYNEQFF,TGTGCCAGCAGCCGGGGTCAGCGGCGGAATACCTACAATGAGCAGTTCTTC
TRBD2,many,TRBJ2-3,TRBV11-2,CASSLASGRPDTQYF,TGTGCCAGCAGCTTGGCTAGCGGGAGACCAGATACGCAGTATTTT
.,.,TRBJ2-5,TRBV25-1,CASSPTLGAQETQYF,TGTGCCAGCAGCCCGACCCTGGGGGCCCAAGAGACCCAGTACTTC